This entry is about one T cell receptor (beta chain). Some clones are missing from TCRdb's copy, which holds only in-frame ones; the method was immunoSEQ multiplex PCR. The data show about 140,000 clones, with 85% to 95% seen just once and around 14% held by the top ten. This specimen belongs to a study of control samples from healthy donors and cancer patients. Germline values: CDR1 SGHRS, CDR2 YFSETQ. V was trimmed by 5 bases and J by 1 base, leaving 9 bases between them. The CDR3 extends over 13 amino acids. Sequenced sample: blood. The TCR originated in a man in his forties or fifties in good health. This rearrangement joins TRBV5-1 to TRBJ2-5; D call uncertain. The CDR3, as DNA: TGCGCCAGCAGGTGGCAGTCCCAAGAGACCCAGTACTTC. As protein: CASRWQSQETQYF.